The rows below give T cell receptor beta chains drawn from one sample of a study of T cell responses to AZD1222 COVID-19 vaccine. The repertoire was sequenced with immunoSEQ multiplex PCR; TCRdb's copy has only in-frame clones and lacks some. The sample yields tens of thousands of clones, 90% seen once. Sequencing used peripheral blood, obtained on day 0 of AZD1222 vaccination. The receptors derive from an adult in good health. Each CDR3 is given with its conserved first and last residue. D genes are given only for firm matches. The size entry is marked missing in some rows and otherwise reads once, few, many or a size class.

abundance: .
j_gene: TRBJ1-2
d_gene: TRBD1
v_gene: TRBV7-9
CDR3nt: TGTGCCAGCAGGAGGACAGGGGCGAACTATGGCTACACCTTC
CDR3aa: CASRRTGANYGYTF

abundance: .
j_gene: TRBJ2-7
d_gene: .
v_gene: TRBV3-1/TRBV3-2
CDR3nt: TGTGCCAGCAGCCAGAGTTTTTCTGTCTACGAGCAGTACTTC
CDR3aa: CASSQSFSVYEQYF

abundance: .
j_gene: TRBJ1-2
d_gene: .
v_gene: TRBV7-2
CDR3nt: TGTGCCAGCAGCTTAGTAGCTGGGGGCAATAACTATGGCTACACCTTC
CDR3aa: CASSLVAGGNNYGYTF

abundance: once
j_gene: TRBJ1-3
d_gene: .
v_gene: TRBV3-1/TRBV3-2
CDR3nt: TGTGCCAGCAGCCTACAGGTTGGAAACACCATATATTTT
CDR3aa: CASSLQVGNTIYF

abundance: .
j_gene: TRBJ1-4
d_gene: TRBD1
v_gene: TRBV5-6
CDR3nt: TGTGCCAGCAGCGTGCCTACCGGGACAGCGGATGAAAAACTGTTTTTT
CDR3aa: CASSVPTGTADEKLFF

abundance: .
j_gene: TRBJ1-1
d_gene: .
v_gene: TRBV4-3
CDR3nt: TGCGCCAGCAGCCAAGATTCCGCAGGGAGGAACACTGAAGCTTTCTTT
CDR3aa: CASSQDSAGRNTEAFF

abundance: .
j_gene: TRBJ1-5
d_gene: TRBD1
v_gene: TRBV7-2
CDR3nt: TGTGCCAGCAGCCCTACCGCAGGGGGCATAAGTCAGCCCCAGCATTTT
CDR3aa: CASSPTAGGISQPQHF

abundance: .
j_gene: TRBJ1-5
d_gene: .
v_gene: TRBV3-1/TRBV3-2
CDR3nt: TGTGCCAGCAGCCTCGGTACCAGCAATCAGCCCCAGCATTTT
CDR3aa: CASSLGTSNQPQHF

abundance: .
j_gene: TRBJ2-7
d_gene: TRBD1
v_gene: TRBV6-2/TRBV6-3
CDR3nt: TGTGCCAGCAGTCCATTCGACAGGGTATTTTACGAGCAGTACTTC
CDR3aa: CASSPFDRVFYEQYF

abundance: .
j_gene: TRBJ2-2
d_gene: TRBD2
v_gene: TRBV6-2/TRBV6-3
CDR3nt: TGTGCCAGCAGTACCCCTAGCGGGGGTCCCACCGGGGAGCTGTTTTTT
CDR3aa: CASSTPSGGPTGELFF

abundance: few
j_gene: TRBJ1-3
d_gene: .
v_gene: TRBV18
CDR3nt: TGTGCCAGCTCACCAGGGCGTGAAAACACCATATATTTT
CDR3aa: CASSPGRENTIYF

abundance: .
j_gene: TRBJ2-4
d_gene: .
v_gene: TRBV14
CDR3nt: TGTGCCAGCAGCCGCGACCCACAGGGGAGGAAAAACATTCAGTACTTC
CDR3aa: CASSRDPQGRKNIQYF

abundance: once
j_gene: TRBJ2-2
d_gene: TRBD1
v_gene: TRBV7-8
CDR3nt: TGTGCCAGCAGCCTGGACAGGGCTAGAACCGGGGAGCTGTTTTTT
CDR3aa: CASSLDRARTGELFF

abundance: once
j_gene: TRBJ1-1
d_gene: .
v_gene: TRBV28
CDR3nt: TGTGCCAGCAGCTCGGGGGGACGGAACACTGAAGCTTTCTTT
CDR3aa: CASSSGGRNTEAFF

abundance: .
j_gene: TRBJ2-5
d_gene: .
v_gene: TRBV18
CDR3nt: TGTGCCAGCTCACCGGAAGGCGTGGGGGCGGAAGAGACCCAGTACTTC
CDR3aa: CASSPEGVGAEETQYF

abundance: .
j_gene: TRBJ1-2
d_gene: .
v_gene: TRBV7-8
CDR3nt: TGTGCCAGCAGCTTAGCGCTAGGGCAGGGAACTGGCGGCTACACCTTC
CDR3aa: CASSLALGQGTGGYTF

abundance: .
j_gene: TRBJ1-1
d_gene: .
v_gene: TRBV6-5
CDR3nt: TGTGCCAGCAAATTAGTCGGGGAGAACACTGAAGCTTTCTTT
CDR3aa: CASKLVGENTEAFF

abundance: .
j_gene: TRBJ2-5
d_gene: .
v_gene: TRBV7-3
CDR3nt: TGTGCCAGCAGCCCCTCAGGTACCCGACAAGAGACCCAGTACTTC
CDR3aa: CASSPSGTRQETQYF

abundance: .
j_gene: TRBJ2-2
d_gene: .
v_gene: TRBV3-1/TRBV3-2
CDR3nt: TGTGCCAGCAGCCAAGAGCAGGGATACTACACCGGGGAGCTGTTTTTT
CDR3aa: CASSQEQGYYTGELFF

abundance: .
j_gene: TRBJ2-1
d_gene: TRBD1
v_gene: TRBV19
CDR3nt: TGTGCCAGTAGTATGCGGGACAGGGGACTCTACAATGAGCAGTTCTTC
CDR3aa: CASSMRDRGLYNEQFF

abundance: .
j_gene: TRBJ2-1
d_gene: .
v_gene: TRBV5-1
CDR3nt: TGCGCCAGCAGCTTGCCGGGCGGGGCCTCTACAGATGAGCAGTTCTTC
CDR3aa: CASSLPGGASTDEQFF

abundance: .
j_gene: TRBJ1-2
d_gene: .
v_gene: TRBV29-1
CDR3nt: TGCAGCGTTGGGGTTGGGATCTACACCTTC
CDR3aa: CSVGVGIYTF

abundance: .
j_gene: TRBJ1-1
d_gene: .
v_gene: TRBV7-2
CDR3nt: TGTGCCAGCAGCTTCTCCAGGAACACTGAAGCTTTCTTT
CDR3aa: CASSFSRNTEAFF

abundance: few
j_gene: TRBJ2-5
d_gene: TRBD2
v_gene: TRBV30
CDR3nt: TGTGCCCGCACAACGGGACTAGCGGGGAGAGGGGAGACCCAGTACTTC
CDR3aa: CARTTGLAGRGETQYF

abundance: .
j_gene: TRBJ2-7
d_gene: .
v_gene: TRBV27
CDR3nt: TGTGCCAGCAGTTTACGTCCCTCCTACGAGCAGTACTTC
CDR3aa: CASSLRPSYEQYF

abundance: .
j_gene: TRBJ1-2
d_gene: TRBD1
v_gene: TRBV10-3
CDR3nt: TGTGCCATCAGTGTGGGGACAGGGGAGGGTGGCTACACCTTC
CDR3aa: CAISVGTGEGGYTF

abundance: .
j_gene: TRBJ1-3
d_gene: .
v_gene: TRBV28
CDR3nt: TGTGCCAGCACCCTGCTTTCTGGAAACACCATATATTTT
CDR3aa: CASTLLSGNTIYF

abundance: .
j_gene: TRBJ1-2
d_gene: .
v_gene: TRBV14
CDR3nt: TGTGCCAGCAGCTTTTCGACAGTGCCCTACACCTTC
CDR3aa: CASSFSTVPYTF

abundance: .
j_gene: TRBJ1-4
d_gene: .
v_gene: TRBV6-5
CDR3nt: TGTGCCAGCAGTTACTCGACTGGCAGGGCAGCTGAAAAACTGTTTTTT
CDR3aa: CASSYSTGRAAEKLFF

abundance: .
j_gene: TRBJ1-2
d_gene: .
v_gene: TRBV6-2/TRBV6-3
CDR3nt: TGTGCCAGCAGTGGACGGGCTGGGGGCTACACCTTC
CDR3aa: CASSGRAGGYTF

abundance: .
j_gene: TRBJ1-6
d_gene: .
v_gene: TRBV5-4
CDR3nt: TGTGCCAGCAGCTTGGATGGTCCGTTCAATAATTCACCCCTCCACTTT
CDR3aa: CASSLDGPFNNSPLHF

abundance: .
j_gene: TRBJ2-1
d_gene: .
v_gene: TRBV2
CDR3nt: TGTGCCAGCAGTGTAGACTTGAGCTCCTACAATGAGCAGTTCTTC
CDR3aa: CASSVDLSSYNEQFF

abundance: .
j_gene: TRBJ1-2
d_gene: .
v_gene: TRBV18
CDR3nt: TGTGCCAGCTCACCAGGTTTAGGTCTCTCCTATGGCTACACCTTC
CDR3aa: CASSPGLGLSYGYTF

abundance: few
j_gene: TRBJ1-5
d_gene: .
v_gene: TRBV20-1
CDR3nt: TGCAGTGCTAGGGGCGATCAGCCCCAGCATTTT
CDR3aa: CSARGDQPQHF

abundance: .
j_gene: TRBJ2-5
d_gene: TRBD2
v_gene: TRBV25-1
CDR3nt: TGTGCCAGCAGCCCTACGGGGGGAGGTGGAACCCAGTACTTC
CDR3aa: CASSPTGGGGTQYF

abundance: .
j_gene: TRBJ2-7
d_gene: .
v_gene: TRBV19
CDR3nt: TGTGCCAGTAGTATACCAGGCTCAGGATTTTCCTACGAGCAGTACTTC
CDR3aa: CASSIPGSGFSYEQYF

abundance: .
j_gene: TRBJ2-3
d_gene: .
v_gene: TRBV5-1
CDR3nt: TGCGCCAGCAGCCCCAGGGGAGGGGGAGATACGCAGTATTTT
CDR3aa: CASSPRGGGDTQYF

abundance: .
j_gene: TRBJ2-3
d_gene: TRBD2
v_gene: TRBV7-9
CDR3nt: TGTGCCAGCAGCTTACAAAGGGAGGGGGATACGCAGTATTTT
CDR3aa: CASSLQREGDTQYF

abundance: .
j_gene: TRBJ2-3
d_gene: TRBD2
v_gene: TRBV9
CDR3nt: TGTGCCAGCAGTCGCGGGGGGGCCTCAGGGGATACGCAGTATTTT
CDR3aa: CASSRGGASGDTQYF